This TCR beta chain originates from a study of T cell clones after liver transplantation. Overall study: TCRbeta sequencing after a pre-transplant mixed lymphocyte reaction identified graft-donor-reactive clones, later tracked in post-transplant blood. Without induction therapy, subjects received standard immunosuppression until 12-24 months post-transplant.

Germline V gives CDR1 LNHDA, CDR2 SQIVND (reference sequence). This CDR3 is built from 14 residues. V shed 5 bases, J shed 7 bases, and the junction held 6 bases outside the gene matches. Study-level findings and limits: Compared with third party-reactive sequences, donor-reactive ones declined more, independent of withdrawal success. In two subjects, few donor cells limited the measurable donor-reactive repertoire.

This clone was seen just once. The antigen is unknown. Repertoires were generated with immunoSEQ multiplex PCR, while TCRdb's copy carries only in-frame clones and drops some. Of approximately 51,000 clones in the sample, approximately 71% were seen once. The sequences come from CD4+ T cells from blood, collected more than 52 months after liver transplant. This receptor was obtained from a human patient who received a liver transplant. Some T cells may be provided by the graft donor. The chain employs TRBV19 and TRBJ1-4, with 8 bases matching TRBD1. DNA for the CDR3: TGTGCCAGTAGTCGTACCGGGACAGGTGAAAAACTGTTTTTT. Its translation is CASSRTGTGEKLFF.